The rows below give T cell receptor beta chains drawn from one sample of a study of control samples from healthy donors and cancer patients. Produced via immunoSEQ multiplex PCR; TCRdb's table is partial and in-frame only. The data contain 150,000 or so clones, roughly 94% of them singletons. Sequenced sample: PBMCs. The receptor source for this set is a man in his 60s with colorectal cancer. CDR3s include the opening cysteine and the closing phenylalanine or tryptophan. Fields, in order: D gene, clone size, CDR3 length, V gene, J gene, CDR3 protein, CDR3 DNA. A D gene is named only where the DNA matches it firmly. Clone size is stated in some rows and not others, as once, few, many or a class when expanded.

TRBD1	NA	17	TRBV30	TRBJ2-3	CAWSVLGAGGSTDTQYF	TGTGCCTGGAGTGTACTAGGGGCAGGGGGTAGCACAGATACGCAGTATTTT
NA	NA	13	TRBV6-2/TRBV6-3	TRBJ1-1	CASSDHANTEAFF	TGTGCCAGCAGTGATCACGCGAACACTGAAGCTTTCTTT
TRBD1	few	15	TRBV29-1	TRBJ2-1	CSVASGQGGYNEQFF	TGCAGCGTTGCCTCGGGACAGGGGGGGTACAATGAGCAGTTCTTC
TRBD1	NA	16	TRBV10-1	TRBJ1-5	CASSDRQGFSNQPQHF	TGCGCCAGCAGTGATCGACAGGGATTTAGCAATCAGCCCCAGCATTTT
NA	few	13	TRBV2	TRBJ2-5	CASRGDVGKAQYF	TGTGCCAGCAGGGGGGACGTCGGAAAAGCCCAGTACTTC
TRBD2	NA	15	TRBV3-1/TRBV3-2	TRBJ2-7	CASSPNSGGVYEQYF	TGTGCCAGCAGCCCGAATAGCGGGGGGGTCTACGAGCAGTACTTC
NA	NA	11	TRBV5-8	TRBJ1-1	CASRIYTEAFF	TGTGCCAGCAGGATTTACACTGAAGCTTTCTTT
TRBD1	NA	16	TRBV5-1	TRBJ2-2	CASSLAKGAGTGELFF	TGCGCCAGCAGCTTGGCCAAGGGGGCCGGCACCGGGGAGCTGTTTTTT
NA	once	16	TRBV30	TRBJ1-2	CAWKMGRRKGNYGYTF	TGTGCCTGGAAAATGGGCAGGCGTAAGGGTAACTATGGCTACACCTTC
NA	once	13	TRBV7-9	TRBJ1-2	CASSLPNRDGYTF	TGTGCCAGCAGCTTACCTAACAGGGATGGCTACACCTTC
NA	NA	11	TRBV21-1	TRBJ2-1	CASSRGLEQFF	TGTGCCAGCAGCCGGGGGCTTGAGCAGTTCTTC
NA	NA	15	TRBV6-5	TRBJ1-1	CASSYSNGGGTEAFF	TGTGCCAGCAGTTACTCGAACGGAGGGGGAACTGAAGCTTTCTTT
NA	once	15	TRBV10-3	TRBJ1-6	CAISGGVSYNSPLHF	TGTGCCATCAGTGGCGGGGTTTCCTATAATTCACCCCTCCACTTT